This TCR beta chain was identified during a study of T cell changes during pregnancy in multiple sclerosis. Profiled with immunoSEQ multiplex PCR; TCRdb holds only in-frame clones, not every one. The sample consists of approximately 52,000 clones, 85% to 95% of them appearing once. The CDR3 consists of 15 residues. Trimming at V came to 0 bases and at J to 5 bases, leaving 6 bases not matched to a gene. Germline V CDR1 and CDR2: SGDLS, YYNGEE. This clonotype originated in a female donor with multiple sclerosis, enrolled in a pregnancy study. Material: CD4+ T cells from peripheral blood mononuclear cells, obtained in the third trimester of pregnancy. The chain combines TRBV9 with TRBJ2-5; 8 bases are shared with TRBD1. The CDR3 loop is CASSVAGGQSETQYF. The CDR3 coding sequence is TGTGCCAGCAGCGTAGCAGGGGGCCAATCGGAGACCCAGTACTTC.